The 13 T cell receptor beta chains below come from one sample, sequenced in a study of control samples from healthy donors and cancer patients. Sequencing was performed with immunoSEQ multiplex PCR; in TCRdb, only in-frame clones are kept and a portion is missing. This sample's clone table lists fewer than 250,000 clones. Sequences were obtained from blood. The source is a woman in her 30s in good health.

The J gene is TRBJ1-2, the V gene TRBV6-5, with 8 bases fitting TRBD1. The CDR3 contains 14 residues. The V gene end was trimmed by 1 base and the J gene end by 8 bases; junction bases not matched to a gene: 6. Germline values: CDR1 MNHEY, CDR2 SVGAGI. The CDR3 DNA sequence: TGTGCCAGCAGTTACTTAGACAGGGGAGAGGGCTACACCTTC. Protein sequence: CASSYLDRGEGYTF.

The chain uses TRBV28 and TRBJ1-5; D gene uncertain. The V end was cut by 5 bases, the J end by 7 bases, with 9 bases between. The V gene's germline CDR1 is MDHEN and CDR2 SYDVKM. The CDR3 length is 12 residues. The CDR3 DNA reads TGTGCCAGCAGTCCCCACCGGCAGCCCCAGCATTTT. Its translation is CASSPHRQPQHF.

The chain has TRBV5-8 and TRBJ2-1, with D possibly being TRBD1 or TRBD2 (6 bases each). CDR1 is SGHTS, CDR2 YDEGEE, per germline. V was pared by 3 bases and J by 7 bases, with 17 bases between. The CDR3 extends over 15 amino acids. CDR3 sequence reads: CASSSEWRGINEQFF. Written as DNA, the CDR3 is TGTGCCAGCAGCTCAGAATGGAGGGGGATTAATGAGCAGTTCTTC.

V and J are TRBV7-2 and TRBJ2-3, with 8 bases that match TRBD1. J lost 5 bases, V lost 4 bases, and 5 bases had no gene match. Germline assignment: CDR1 SGHTA and CDR2 FQGNSA. The CDR3 has 14 amino acids. The CDR3 sequence: CASSSRTGLDTQYF. The CDR3 DNA reads TGTGCCAGCAGCTCCAGGACAGGGCTAGATACGCAGTATTTT.

This chain joins TRBV12-3 or TRBV12-4 and TRBJ2-7, with D possibly matching TRBD2 (5 bases). The CDR3 spans 11 residues. The germline V and J ends were trimmed by 3 bases and 9 bases, with 9 bases remaining between them. The CDR3 DNA reads as TGTGCCAGCAGTTTTGAGGGAGTGCAGTACTTC. Protein: CASSFEGVQYF.

The chain employs TRBV15 and TRBJ2-7; D is ambiguous. V lost 0 bases, J lost 5 bases, and 8 bases lay in between. The CDR3 has 13 amino acids. Germline V gene sequence: CDR1 LNHNV, CDR2 YYDKDF (reference sequence). The CDR3 sequence: CATSRDRPDEQYF. The CDR3 nucleotides are TGTGCCACCAGCAGAGATAGGCCAGACGAGCAGTACTTC.

The CDR3 DNA follows: TGTGCCAGCAGCGTAGGGCAAGGGGCCAAAAAACTGTTTTTT. This codes for CASSVGQGAKKLFF. The chain couples TRBV9 to TRBJ1-4; TRBD1 is a possible D gene (5 bases). The V gene's germline CDR1 is SGDLS and CDR2 YYNGEE. The V end was cut by 0 bases, the J end by 9 bases, with 12 bases between. This CDR3 is 14 amino acids long. Supplemented by reference TRBV9 and TRBJ1-4, the full variable domain reads DSGVTQTPKHLITATGQRVTLRCSPRSGDLSVYWYQQSLDQGLQFLIQYYNGEERAKGNILERFSAQQFPDLHSELNLSSLELGDSALYFCASSVGQGAKKLFFGSGTQLSVL.

V and J are TRBV18 and TRBJ1-2; 9 nucleotides match TRBD1. CDR1 is KGHSH, CDR2 LQKENI, per germline. V lost 3 bases to trimming and J lost 3 bases; unmatched junction nucleotides: 2. CDR3 size: 14 residues. In DNA, the CDR3 is TGTGCCAGCTCACCGGGGACAGGGTACTATGGCTACACCTTC. It codes for CASSPGTGYYGYTF.

The chain links TRBV20-1 to TRBJ1-2, with D perhaps matching TRBD1 (6 bases). The CDR3 length is 13 residues. Germline V gene lookup returns CDR1 DFQATT and CDR2 SNEGSKA (reference sequence). V shed 3 bases and J shed 6 bases, with 14 bases lying between them. The CDR3 sequence is CSASSPTGHGYTF. The CDR3 DNA sequence: TGCAGTGCTAGTTCCCCGACAGGCCATGGCTACACCTTC.

This chain links TRBV12-3 or TRBV12-4 with TRBJ2-3; D remains ambiguous. CDR3 size: 11 residues. Trimming removed 3 bases from V and 4 bases from J, with 2 bases in between. CDR3 loop: CASSLSDTQYF. CDR3 DNA sequence: TGTGCCAGCAGTTTGTCAGATACGCAGTATTTT.

The rearrangement links TRBV25-1 to TRBJ1-2; D not resolved. CDR1 MGHDK and CDR2 SYGVNS come from the germline V gene. CDR3 length: 12 amino acids. V gave up 3 bases and J gave up 7 bases, with 9 bases separating them. In DNA, the CDR3 is TGTGCCAGCAGTGACGCCGGGTTTGGCTACACCTTC. It translates to CASSDAGFGYTF.

The chain uses TRBV19 and TRBJ2-2; TRBD2 matches at 12 bases. The CDR3 has 19 amino acids. V lost 4 bases to trimming and J lost 4 bases; unmatched junction nucleotides: 13. Germline V gene sequence: CDR1 LNHDA, CDR2 SQIVND (reference sequence). CDR3 protein: CASSTRLAGASGGTGELFF. CDR3 sequence (DNA): TGTGCCAGTAGTACTCGACTAGCGGGGGCCTCGGGGGGCACCGGGGAGCTGTTTTTT.

The J gene is TRBJ2-3, the V gene TRBV9; D is undetermined. From germline, CDR1 is SGDLS and CDR2 YYNGEE. The V end lost 0 bases, the J end lost 5 bases, and 7 bases lay between the germline ends. There are 13 residues in the CDR3. CDR3 DNA: TGTGCCAGCAGCGTAGGGACCGGAGATACGCAGTATTTT. This gives the protein CASSVGTGDTQYF.